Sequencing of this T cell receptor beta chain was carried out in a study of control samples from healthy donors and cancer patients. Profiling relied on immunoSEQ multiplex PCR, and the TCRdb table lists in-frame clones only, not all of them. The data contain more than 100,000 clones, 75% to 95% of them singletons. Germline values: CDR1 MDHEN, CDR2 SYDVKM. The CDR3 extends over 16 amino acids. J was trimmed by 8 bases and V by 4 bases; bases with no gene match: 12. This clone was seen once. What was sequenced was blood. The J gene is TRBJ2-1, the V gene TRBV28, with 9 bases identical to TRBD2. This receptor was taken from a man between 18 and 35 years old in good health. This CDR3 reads CASSSPSGVVWDEQFF. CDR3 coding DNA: TGTGCCAGCAGTTCCCCTAGCGGGGTCGTTTGGGATGAGCAGTTCTTC. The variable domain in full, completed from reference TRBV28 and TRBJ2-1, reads DVKVTQSSRYLVKRTGEKVFLECVQDMDHENMFWYRQDPGLGLRLIYFSYDVKMKEKGDIPEGYSVSREKKERFSLILESASTNQTSMYLCASSSPSGVVWDEQFFGPGTRLTVL.